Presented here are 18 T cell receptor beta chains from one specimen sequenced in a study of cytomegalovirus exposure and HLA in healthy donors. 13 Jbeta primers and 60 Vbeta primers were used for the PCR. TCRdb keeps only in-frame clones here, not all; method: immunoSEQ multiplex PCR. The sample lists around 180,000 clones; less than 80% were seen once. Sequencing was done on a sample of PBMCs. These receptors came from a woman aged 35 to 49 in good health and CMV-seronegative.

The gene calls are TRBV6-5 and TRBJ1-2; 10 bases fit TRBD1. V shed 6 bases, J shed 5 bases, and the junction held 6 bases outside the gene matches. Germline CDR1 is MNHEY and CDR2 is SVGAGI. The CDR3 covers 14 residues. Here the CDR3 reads CASSPTGGAYGYTF. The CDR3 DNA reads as TGTGCCAGCAGCCCGACAGGGGGCGCGTATGGCTACACCTTC.

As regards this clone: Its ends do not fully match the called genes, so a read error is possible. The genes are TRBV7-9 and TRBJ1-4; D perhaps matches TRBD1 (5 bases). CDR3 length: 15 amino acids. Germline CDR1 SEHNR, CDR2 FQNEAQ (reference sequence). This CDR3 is CSSSLGARADEKLFF. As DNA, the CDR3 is TGTTCCAGCAGCTTAGGTGCCAGGGCGGATGAAAAACTGTTTTTT.

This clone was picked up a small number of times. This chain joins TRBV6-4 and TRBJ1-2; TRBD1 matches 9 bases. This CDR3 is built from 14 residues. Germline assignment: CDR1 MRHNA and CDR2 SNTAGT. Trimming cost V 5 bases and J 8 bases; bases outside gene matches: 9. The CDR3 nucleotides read TGTGCCAGCAGTTCAACCGGGGACAGGGACGGCTACACCTTC. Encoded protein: CASSSTGDRDGYTF.

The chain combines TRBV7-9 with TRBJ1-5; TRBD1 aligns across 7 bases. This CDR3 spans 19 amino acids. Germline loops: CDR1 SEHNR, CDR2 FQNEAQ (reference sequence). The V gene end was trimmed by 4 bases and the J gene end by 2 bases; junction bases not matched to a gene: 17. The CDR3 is CASSWTGQAVGFGNQPQHF. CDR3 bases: TGTGCCAGCAGCTGGACAGGTCAGGCTGTCGGGTTTGGCAATCAGCCCCAGCATTTT.

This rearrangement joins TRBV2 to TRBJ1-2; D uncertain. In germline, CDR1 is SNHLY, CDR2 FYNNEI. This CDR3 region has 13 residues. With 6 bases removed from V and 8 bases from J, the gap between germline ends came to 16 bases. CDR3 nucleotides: TGTGCCAGCAGATTAGGTTCGCGGTCGGGCTACACCTTC. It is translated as CASRLGSRSGYTF.

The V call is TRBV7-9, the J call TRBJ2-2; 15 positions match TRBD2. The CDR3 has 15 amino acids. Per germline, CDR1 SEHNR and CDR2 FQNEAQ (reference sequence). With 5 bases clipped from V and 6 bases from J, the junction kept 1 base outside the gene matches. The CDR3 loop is CASSGTSGRPGELFF. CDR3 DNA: TGTGCCAGCAGCGGGACTAGCGGGAGGCCCGGGGAGCTGTTTTTT.

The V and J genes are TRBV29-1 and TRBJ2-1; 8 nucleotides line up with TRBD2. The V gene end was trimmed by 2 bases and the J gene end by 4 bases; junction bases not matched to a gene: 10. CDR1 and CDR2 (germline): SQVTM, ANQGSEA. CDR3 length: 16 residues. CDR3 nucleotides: TGCAGCGTTGAATCGCCTCAGCGGGAGATGTACAATGAGCAGTTCTTC. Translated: CSVESPQREMYNEQFF.

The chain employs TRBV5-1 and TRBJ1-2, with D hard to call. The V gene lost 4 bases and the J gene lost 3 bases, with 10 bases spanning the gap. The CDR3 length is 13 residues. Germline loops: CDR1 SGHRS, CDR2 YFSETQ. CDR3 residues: CASSISLDYGYTF. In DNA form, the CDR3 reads TGCGCCAGCAGCATAAGCCTAGACTATGGCTACACCTTC.

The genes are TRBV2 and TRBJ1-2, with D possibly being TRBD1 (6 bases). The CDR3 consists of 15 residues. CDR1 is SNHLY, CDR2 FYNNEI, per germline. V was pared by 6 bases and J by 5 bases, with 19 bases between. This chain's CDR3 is CASSKGGQKNYGYTF. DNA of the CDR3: TGTGCCAGCAGCAAGGGGGGGCAGAAGAATTATGGCTACACCTTC.

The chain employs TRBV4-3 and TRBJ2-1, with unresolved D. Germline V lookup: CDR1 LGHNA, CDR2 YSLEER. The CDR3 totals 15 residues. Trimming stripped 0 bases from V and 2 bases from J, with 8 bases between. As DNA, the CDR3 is TGCGCCAGCAGCCAAGACTACGTTCCCTACAATGAGCAGTTCTTC. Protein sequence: CASSQDYVPYNEQFF.

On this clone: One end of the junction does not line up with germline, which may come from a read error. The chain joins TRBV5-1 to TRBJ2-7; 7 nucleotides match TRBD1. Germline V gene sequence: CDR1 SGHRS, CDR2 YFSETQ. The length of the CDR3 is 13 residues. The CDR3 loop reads CASGFTGAYEQYF. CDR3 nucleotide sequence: TGCGCCAGCGGCTTCACAGGGGCCTACGAGCAGTACTTC.

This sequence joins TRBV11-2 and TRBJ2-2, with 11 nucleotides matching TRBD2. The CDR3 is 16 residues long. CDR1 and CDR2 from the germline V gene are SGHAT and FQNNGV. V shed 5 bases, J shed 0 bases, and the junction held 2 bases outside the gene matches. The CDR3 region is CASSPTSGTNTGELFF. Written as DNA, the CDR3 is TGTGCCAGCAGCCCGACTAGCGGGACGAACACCGGGGAGCTGTTTTTT. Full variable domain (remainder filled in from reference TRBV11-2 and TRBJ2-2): EAGVAQSPRYKIIEKRQSVAFWCNPISGHATLYWYQQILGQGPKLLIQFQNNGVVDDSQLPKDRFSAERLKGVDSTLKIQPAKLEDSAVYLCASSPTSGTNTGELFFGEGSRLTVL.

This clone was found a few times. CDR3 nucleotides: TGTGCCAGCAGCTGGACGGGAAATGAGCAGTTCTTC. Translation gives CASSWTGNEQFF. V and J are TRBV7-2 and TRBJ2-1; perhaps TRBD2 as D (5 bases). V was cut by 4 bases and J by 7 bases, with 8 bases left in between. Germline CDR1 and CDR2: SGHTA and FQGNSA. CDR3 length: 12 amino acids.

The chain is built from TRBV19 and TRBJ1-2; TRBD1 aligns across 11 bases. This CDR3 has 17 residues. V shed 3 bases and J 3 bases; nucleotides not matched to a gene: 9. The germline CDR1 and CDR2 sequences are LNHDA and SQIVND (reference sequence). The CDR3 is CASSIWTGGEKDYGYTF. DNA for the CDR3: TGTGCCAGTAGTATTTGGACAGGGGGCGAGAAGGACTATGGCTACACCTTC.

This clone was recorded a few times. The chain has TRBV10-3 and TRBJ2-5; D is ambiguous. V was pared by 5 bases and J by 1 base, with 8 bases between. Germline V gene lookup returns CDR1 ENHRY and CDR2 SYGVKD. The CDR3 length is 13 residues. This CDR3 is CAISKTSQETQYF. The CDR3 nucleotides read TGTGCCATCAGTAAGACATCCCAAGAGACCCAGTACTTC.

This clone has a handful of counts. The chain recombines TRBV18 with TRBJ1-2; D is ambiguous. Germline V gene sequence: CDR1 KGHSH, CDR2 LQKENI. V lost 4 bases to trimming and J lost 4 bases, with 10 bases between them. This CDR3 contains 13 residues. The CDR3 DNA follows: TGTGCCAGCTCACGCTCCGAGGGCTATGGCTACACCTTC. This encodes CASSRSEGYGYTF.

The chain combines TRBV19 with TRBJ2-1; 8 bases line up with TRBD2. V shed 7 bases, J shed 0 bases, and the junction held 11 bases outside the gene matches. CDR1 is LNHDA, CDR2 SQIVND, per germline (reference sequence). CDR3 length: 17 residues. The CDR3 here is CASTRLARPSSYNEQFF. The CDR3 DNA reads TGTGCCAGTACTCGACTAGCGCGTCCTAGCTCCTACAATGAGCAGTTCTTC.

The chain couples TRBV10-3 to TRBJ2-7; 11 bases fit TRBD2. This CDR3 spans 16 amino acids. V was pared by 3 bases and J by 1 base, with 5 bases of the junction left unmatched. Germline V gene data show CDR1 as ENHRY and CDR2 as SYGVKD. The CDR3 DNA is TGTGCCATCAGTGATTTACTAGCGGGGGCGTCCTACGAGCAGTACTTC. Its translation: CAISDLLAGASYEQYF.